This TCR beta chain was sequenced during a study of T cells in Graves' hyperthyroidism and ophthalmopathy. General study findings and limits: Most clonotypes expanded in thyroid above 0.001 were likewise present in blood.

Germline values: CDR1 DFQATT, CDR2 SNEGSKA (reference sequence). This CDR3 has 14 residues. Trimming stripped 2 bases from V and 5 bases from J, with 15 bases between. There are a few counts of this clonotype. Its cognate antigen is unknown. PBMCs stemmed from approximately 9.1 ml fresh peripheral blood. RNA transcripts yielded amplified TCR beta CDR3 regions. When the TCR CDR3 underwent first-round RT-PCR, the HTBI primer set was used. TCRdb called the multiplex PCR reads again in MiXCR, with one record for every CDR3 protein. The data contain some 720,000 distinct CDR3 sequences, roughly 17% of them singletons.

The J gene is TRBJ1-1, the V gene TRBV20-1, with D tentatively TRBD1 (5 bases). This sequence originates from a man between 18 and 29 years old with Graves' hyperthyroidism. Sample: blood. This CDR3 reads CSARTDQGWTEAFF. The DNA of the CDR3 is TGCAGTGCTAGAACGGATCAGGGATGGACTGAAGCTTTCTTT.